The entry below describes one T cell receptor beta chain. What it binds is not known. MiXCR, applied by TCRdb to the RT-PCR reads, yields one record per CDR3 protein. The table has about 700,000 distinct CDR3 sequences, 13% to 15% seen once. Germline-derived CDR1 and CDR2 are SGDLS and YYNGEE. This CDR3 has 16 residues. V lost 0 bases and J lost 7; bases outside the gene matches: 8. The entry originates in a study of response to subunit inactivated influenza vaccine. Study-wide points: Authors suggested that a seasonal influenza vaccination recruits few new T cells each time.

The material was PBMCs from blood, obtained less than 15 days before vaccination. The gene calls are TRBV9 and TRBJ2-1, with 9 bases matching TRBD2. The sequence derives from a man between 45 and 60 years old who received an inactivated influenza vaccine. CDR3 bases: TGTGCCAGCAGCGTAGCTGGGGCGGGGGGGCTAAATGAGCAGTTCTTC. This gives the protein CASSVAGAGGLNEQFF.